Below are 13 T cell receptor beta chains sequenced from a single sample in a study of cytomegalovirus exposure and HLA in healthy donors. PCR was performed using 60 Vbeta and 13 Jbeta primers. Sequenced by immunoSEQ multiplex PCR; TCRdb stores in-frame clones only, minus some. The sample has about 82,000 clones, and its top ten clones hold less than 1.5%. Source material: PBMCs. Every receptor here comes from a woman aged 30 to 39 in good health and CMV-seronegative.

The CDR3 here is CASSGPGQGNQPQHF. CDR3 DNA: TGTGCCAGCAGTGGACCGGGACAGGGGAATCAGCCCCAGCATTTT. J is TRBJ1-5 and V is TRBV2, with TRBD1 identical over 10 bases. This CDR3 spans 15 amino acids. Germline loops: CDR1 SNHLY, CDR2 FYNNEI. V lost 4 bases, J lost 4 bases, and 4 bases stayed unmatched.

The chain carries TRBV7-9 and TRBJ2-5; TRBD2 aligns across 9 bases. The CDR3 totals 16 residues. V dropped 0 bases and J dropped 5; count of bases not matched to a gene: 7. Germline V gene data show CDR1 as SEHNR and CDR2 as FQNEAQ (reference sequence). CDR3 residues: CASSLATRGGVETQYF. CDR3 coding DNA: TGTGCCAGCAGCTTAGCTACGCGGGGGGGCGTGGAGACCCAGTACTTC.

The genes are TRBV5-1 and TRBJ1-1, with a weak D call TRBD1 (5 bases). V was trimmed by 0 bases and J by 0 bases, leaving 12 bases between them. Germline V gives CDR1 SGHRS, CDR2 YFSETQ. The CDR3 sequence is 16 residues long. The DNA of the CDR3 is TGCGCCAGCAGCTTGGCCGTACGACAGTTGAACACTGAAGCTTTCTTT. Its protein is CASSLAVRQLNTEAFF.

The chain uses TRBV5-1 and TRBJ2-3; D is undetermined. V lost 0 bases and J lost 0, with 5 bases in between. This CDR3 comprises 14 residues. The germline gives CDR1 SGHRS, CDR2 YFSETQ. The chain's CDR3 is CASSLDSSTDTQYF. The CDR3 bases are TGCGCCAGCAGCTTGGATAGTAGCACAGATACGCAGTATTTT.

The chain carries TRBV5-6 and TRBJ1-2; 12 bases agree with TRBD1. The V gene end was trimmed by 3 bases and the J gene end by 8 bases; junction bases not matched to a gene: 2. CDR1 and CDR2 (germline): SGHDT, YYEEEE. CDR3 size: 13 residues. CDR3 DNA: TGTGCCAGCAGCTCCGGGACAGGGGGCGGCTACACCTTC. Amino acids: CASSSGTGGGYTF.

The chain is built from TRBV25-1 and TRBJ2-7; 8 positions agree with TRBD1. Germline V gene sequence: CDR1 MGHDK, CDR2 SYGVNS. J lost 5 bases, V lost 5 bases, and 2 bases had no gene match. This CDR3 spans 12 amino acids. DNA of the CDR3: TGTGCCAGCAGTCAGGGGGCCCACGAGCAGTACTTC. Amino acids: CASSQGAHEQYF.

The chain is built from TRBV28 and TRBJ1-1, with a possible D match to TRBD1 (5 bases). Germline-derived CDR1 and CDR2 are MDHEN and SYDVKM. The V and J ends lost 0 bases and 5 bases respectively, with 10 bases between them. The CDR3 has 14 amino acids. The CDR3, as DNA: TGTGCCAGCAGTTTATGGGGGGGGAGTACTGAAGCTTTCTTT. Amino acid sequence: CASSLWGGSTEAFF.

This sequence joins TRBV18 and TRBJ2-3; 8 positions agree with TRBD2. Trimming cost V 3 bases and J 2 bases; bases outside gene matches: 7. This CDR3 contains 16 residues. The germline V gene has CDR1 KGHSH and CDR2 LQKENI. CDR3 nucleotide sequence: TGTGCCAGCTCACCCTCCGGGGGGGCCCCCACAGATACGCAGTATTTT. Translated, it gives CASSPSGGAPTDTQYF.

The V and J genes are TRBV25-1 and TRBJ1-2; D perhaps matches TRBD1 (5 bases). The CDR3 is made up of 11 amino acids. V was pared by 6 bases and J by 7 bases, with 9 bases between. CDR1 and CDR2 (germline): MGHDK, SYGVNS. The CDR3 sequence: CASRGEVGYTF. CDR3 DNA sequence: TGTGCCAGCAGGGGGGAGGTTGGCTACACCTTC.

The chain recombines TRBV19 with TRBJ1-1, with TRBD1 identical over 9 bases. V was clipped by 3 bases and J by 5 bases; unmatched bases: 7. The germline gives CDR1 LNHDA, CDR2 SQIVND (reference sequence). The CDR3 totals 15 residues. CDR3 nucleotides: TGTGCCAGTAGTATGTCTGGGACAGGGACGACTGAAGCTTTCTTT. Translating it yields CASSMSGTGTTEAFF.

The chain recombines TRBV30 with TRBJ2-1; 7 nucleotides agree with TRBD2. V trimming: 0 bases; J trimming: 4 bases; junction bases outside the gene matches: 6. In germline, CDR1 is GTSNPN, CDR2 SVGIG (reference sequence). The CDR3 is 15 residues long. CDR3 nucleotides: TGTGCCTGGAGTGTAGAGGGAGGGATGTACAATGAGCAGTTCTTC. It translates to CAWSVEGGMYNEQFF.

For this clone: At one of its ends the junction is not consistent with the germline gene, which may arise from a read error. The CDR3 protein is CASSYSPGVMNTEDFF. DNA for the CDR3: TGTGCCAGCAGTTACTCGCCAGGGGTCATGAACACTGAAGATTTCTTT. The chain is built from TRBV6-5 and TRBJ1-1; D possibly corresponds to TRBD1 (6 bases). The CDR3 loop spans 16 amino acids. Germline assignment: CDR1 MNHEY and CDR2 SVGAGI.

The chain couples TRBV29-1 to TRBJ2-1; D might be TRBD1 (6 bases). CDR1 is SQVTM and CDR2 is ANQGSEA in the germline V gene. The CDR3 loop spans 15 amino acids. Trimming cost V 1 base and J 0 bases, with 10 bases left between them. The CDR3 coding sequence is TGCAGCGTTGAAGGGCAGGACAGCTCCTACAATGAGCAGTTCTTC. Translated, it gives CSVEGQDSSYNEQFF.